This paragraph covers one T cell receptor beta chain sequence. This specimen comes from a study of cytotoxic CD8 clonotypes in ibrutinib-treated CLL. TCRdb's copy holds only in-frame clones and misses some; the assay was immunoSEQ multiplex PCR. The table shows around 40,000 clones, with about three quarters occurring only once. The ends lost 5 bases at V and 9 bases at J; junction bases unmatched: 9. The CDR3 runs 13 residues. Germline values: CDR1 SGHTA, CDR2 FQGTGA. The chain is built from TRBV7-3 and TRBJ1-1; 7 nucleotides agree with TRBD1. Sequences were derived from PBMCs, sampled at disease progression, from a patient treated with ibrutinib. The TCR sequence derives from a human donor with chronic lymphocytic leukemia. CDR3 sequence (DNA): TGTGCCAGCAGCCCAGGGGTACAGGGGCAAGCTTTCTTT. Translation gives CASSPGVQGQAFF.